This T cell receptor beta chain was sequenced during a study of T cells after yellow fever vaccination. Overall study findings and caveats: Abundant clonotypes from the bulk population could contaminate FACS-sorted repertoires. Researchers noted that a small share of clonotypes showed up in both CD4 and CD8 compartments. Peak timing came faster in the weaker secondary response, day 5 versus 15.

Trimming took 3 bases from V and 10 from J, leaving 7 bases between them. The length of the CDR3 is 11 residues. The germline V gene has CDR1 SNHLY and CDR2 FYNNEI. TCRdb recomputed calls from the 5' RACE reads with MiXCR, one row per CDR3 protein. Of some 340,000 distinct CDR3 sequences in the sample, about 4% were seen once. This clonotype occurred a few times. The target antigen is unknown. This sequence was found in a man aged 18 to 29 who received the YFV17D yellow fever vaccine. V and J are TRBV2 and TRBJ2-1; the D gene could be TRBD1 or TRBD2 (5 bases each). Here the sequenced sample was PBMCs, taken 5 days after the yellow fever booster vaccination. For the CDR3, the DNA is TGTGCCAGCAGTGAGAGGGACGAGCAGTTCTTC. Amino acids: CASSERDEQFF. Drawing the rest from reference TRBV2 and TRBJ2-1, the complete variable domain is EPEVTQTPSHQVTQMGQEVILRCVPISNHLYFYWYRQILGQKVEFLVSFYNNEISEKSEIFDDQFSVERPDGSNFTLKIRSTKLEDSAMYFCASSERDEQFFGPGTRLTVL.